The clone carrying this TCR beta chain was detected a few times. Antigen: not known. This specimen belongs to a study of CD8 T cells in ankylosing spondylitis. Study results and limitations: Typical of ankylosing spondylitis blood, it appeared, was a TCR beta motif of eight highly homologous variants.

TCRdb reanalysed the 5' RACE reads using MiXCR and keeps one entry per CDR3 protein. The table shows 450,000 to 550,000 distinct CDR3 sequences, with approximately 5% occurring only once. Trimming stripped 9 bases from V and 3 bases from J, with 15 bases between. The germline V gene has CDR1 ENHRY and CDR2 SYGVKD. This CDR3 has 14 amino acids. The V call is TRBV10-3, the J call TRBJ2-1; no clear D. Sequenced material: blood, either unsorted or a sorted T cell fraction (not recorded which). The source is a male donor with ankylosing spondylitis. Here the CDR3 reads CAIHANGDYNEQFF. The CDR3 coding sequence is TGTGCCATACATGCCAATGGGGACTACAATGAGCAGTTCTTC.